This TCR beta chain was observed in a study of CD8 T cells in ankylosing spondylitis. This clonotype was observed at least ten times. As yet, its antigen is unknown. Study results and caveats: A TCR beta motif of several highly homologous variants seemed to mark ankylosing spondylitis blood.

CDR1 ENHRY and CDR2 SYGVKD come from the germline V gene. V lost 0 bases and J lost 2, with 5 bases in between. The CDR3 is made up of 14 amino acids. Making the TCR beta libraries involved quantitative 5'-RACE with molecular barcodes. TCRdb redid the calling of the 5' RACE reads with MiXCR, one entry per CDR3 protein. The table records more than 400,000 distinct CDR3 sequences, approximately 5% of them present only once. Sequencing was carried out using blood, either unsorted or a sorted T cell fraction (not recorded which). The sequence was obtained from a male donor with ankylosing spondylitis. V is TRBV10-3 and J is TRBJ2-4, with D unclear. The DNA of the CDR3 is TGTGCCATCAGTGAGTCTGCTTCCAAAAACATTCAGTACTTC. It translates to CAISESASKNIQYF.